A single T cell receptor (beta chain) is shown here with its context. Antigen: not known. Per the authors' pipeline: Rarely, patient CD8+ clones larger than 1% corresponded to published virus-specific TCRB sequences. The data were produced by immunoSEQ multiplex PCR, yet TCRdb's version contains in-frame clones alone and is incomplete. That table supplies the V and J calls and clone size; D and trimming were determined from the DNA. Of about 2,100 clones listed, less than 85% are singletons. These data are taken from a study of somatic mutations in cytotoxic T cells in rheumatoid arthritis. Trimming left V 0 bases short and J 0 bases short, with 14 bases between. The CDR3 totals 18 residues. The germline V gene encodes CDR1 SGHAT and CDR2 FQNNGV. The study, taken as a whole, reports: Any difference in CD8+ T-cell clonality between patients who had rheumatoid arthritis and healthy controls who were age-matched was not statistically significant.

The sample taken for sequencing was CD8+ T cells sorted from blood. This chain joins TRBV11-2 and TRBJ2-2; D is perhaps TRBD2 (6 bases). This receptor was obtained from a man between 60 and 70 years old with rheumatoid arthritis. CDR3 DNA sequence: TGTGCCAGCAGCTTAGATTTTGAAGTAGCGGCGAACACCGGGGAGCTGTTTTTT. Amino acid sequence: CASSLDFEVAANTGELFF.